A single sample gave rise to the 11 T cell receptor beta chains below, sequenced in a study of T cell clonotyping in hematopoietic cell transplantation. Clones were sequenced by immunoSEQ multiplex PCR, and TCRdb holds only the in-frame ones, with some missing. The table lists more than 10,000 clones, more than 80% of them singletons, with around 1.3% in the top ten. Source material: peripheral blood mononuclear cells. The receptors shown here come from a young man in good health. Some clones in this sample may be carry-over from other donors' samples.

Here the CDR3 reads CASSQARGRGNEQFF. The DNA for the CDR3 is TGCGCCAGCAGCCAAGCCAGGGGGCGCGGCAATGAGCAGTTCTTC. The chain has TRBV4-1 and TRBJ2-1; TRBD1 aligns across 8 bases. The CDR3 runs 15 residues. After removal of 1 base from V and 6 bases from J, the junction contained 5 bases not matched to a gene. CDR1 is MGHRA and CDR2 is YSYEKL in the germline V gene.

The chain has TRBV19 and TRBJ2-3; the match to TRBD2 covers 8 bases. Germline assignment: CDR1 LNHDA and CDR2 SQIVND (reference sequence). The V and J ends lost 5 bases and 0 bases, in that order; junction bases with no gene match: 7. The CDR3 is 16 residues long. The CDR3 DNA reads TGTGCCAGTAGTCCTAAGACTAGCGCCAGCACAGATACGCAGTATTTT. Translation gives CASSPKTSASTDTQYF. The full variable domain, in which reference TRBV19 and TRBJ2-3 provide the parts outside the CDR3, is DGGITQSPKYLFRKEGQNVTLSCEQNLNHDAMYWYRQDPGQGLRLIYYSQIVNDFQKGDIAEGYSVSREKKESFPLTVTSAQKNPTAFYLCASSPKTSASTDTQYFGPGTRLTVL.

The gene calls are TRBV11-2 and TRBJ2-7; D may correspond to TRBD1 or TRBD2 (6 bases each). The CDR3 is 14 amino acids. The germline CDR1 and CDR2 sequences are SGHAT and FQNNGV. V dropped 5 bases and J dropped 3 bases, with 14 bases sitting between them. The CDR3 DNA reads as TGTGCCAGCAGCCGGGGGCGAACCGGCTACGAGCAGTACTTC. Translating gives CASSRGRTGYEQYF.

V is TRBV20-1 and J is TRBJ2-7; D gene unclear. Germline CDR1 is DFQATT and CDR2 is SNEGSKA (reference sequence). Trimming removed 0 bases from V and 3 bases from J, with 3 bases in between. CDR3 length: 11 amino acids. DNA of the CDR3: TGCAGTGCTAGAGATAGCTACGAGCAGTACTTC. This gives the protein CSARDSYEQYF.

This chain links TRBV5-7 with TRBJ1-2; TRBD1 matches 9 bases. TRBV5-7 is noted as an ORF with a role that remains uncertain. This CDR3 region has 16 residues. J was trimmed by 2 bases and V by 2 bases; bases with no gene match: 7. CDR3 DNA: TGTGCCAGCAGCTTAGATTGGGACAGGGAGAACTATGGCTACACCTTC. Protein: CASSLDWDRENYGYTF.

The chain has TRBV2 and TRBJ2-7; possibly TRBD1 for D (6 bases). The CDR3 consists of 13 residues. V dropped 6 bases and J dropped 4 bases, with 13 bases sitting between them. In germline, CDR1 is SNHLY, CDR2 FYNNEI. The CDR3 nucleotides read TGTGCCAGCAGCGGACAGCCGCGGTACGAGCAGTACTTC. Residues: CASSGQPRYEQYF.

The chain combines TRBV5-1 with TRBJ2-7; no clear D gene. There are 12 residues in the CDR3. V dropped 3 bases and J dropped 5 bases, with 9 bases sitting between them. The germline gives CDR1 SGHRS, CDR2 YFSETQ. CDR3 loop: CASSSSADEQYF. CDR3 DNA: TGCGCCAGCAGCTCATCCGCGGACGAGCAGTACTTC.

The CDR3 region has the DNA TGCGCCAGCAGCTTGCAGTCGCGGGGGGCAGGGGGCACAGATACGCAGTATTTT. Translating it yields CASSLQSRGAGGTDTQYF. The chain is built from TRBV5-1 and TRBJ2-3, with 8 bases identical to TRBD2. V lost 1 base, J lost 1 base, and 11 bases stayed unmatched. Germline lookup yields CDR1 SGHRS and CDR2 YFSETQ. The CDR3 totals 18 residues.

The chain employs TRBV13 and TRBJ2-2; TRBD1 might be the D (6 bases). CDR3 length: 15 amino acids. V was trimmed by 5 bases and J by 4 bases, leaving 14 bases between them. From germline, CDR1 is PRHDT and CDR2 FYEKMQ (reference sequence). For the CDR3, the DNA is TGTGCCAGCAGCAGATTTATACAGGGCACCGGGGAGCTGTTTTTT. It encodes CASSRFIQGTGELFF. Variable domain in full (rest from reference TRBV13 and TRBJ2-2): AAGVIQSPRHLIKEKRETATLKCYPIPRHDTVYWYQQGPGQDPQFLISFYEKMQSDKGSIPDRFSAQQFSDYHSELNMSSLELGDSALYFCASSRFIQGTGELFFGEGSRLTVL.

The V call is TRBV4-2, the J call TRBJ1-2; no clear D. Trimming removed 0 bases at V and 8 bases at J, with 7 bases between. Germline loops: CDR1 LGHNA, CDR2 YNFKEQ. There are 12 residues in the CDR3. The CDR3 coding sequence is TGTGCCAGCAGCCAAGACCAACGGGGCTACACCTTC. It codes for CASSQDQRGYTF.

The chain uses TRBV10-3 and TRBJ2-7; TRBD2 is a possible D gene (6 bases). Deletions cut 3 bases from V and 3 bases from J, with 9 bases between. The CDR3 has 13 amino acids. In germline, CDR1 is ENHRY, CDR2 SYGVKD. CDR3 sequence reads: CAISDSGVYEQYF. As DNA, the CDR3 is TGTGCCATCAGTGATTCGGGAGTCTACGAGCAGTACTTC.